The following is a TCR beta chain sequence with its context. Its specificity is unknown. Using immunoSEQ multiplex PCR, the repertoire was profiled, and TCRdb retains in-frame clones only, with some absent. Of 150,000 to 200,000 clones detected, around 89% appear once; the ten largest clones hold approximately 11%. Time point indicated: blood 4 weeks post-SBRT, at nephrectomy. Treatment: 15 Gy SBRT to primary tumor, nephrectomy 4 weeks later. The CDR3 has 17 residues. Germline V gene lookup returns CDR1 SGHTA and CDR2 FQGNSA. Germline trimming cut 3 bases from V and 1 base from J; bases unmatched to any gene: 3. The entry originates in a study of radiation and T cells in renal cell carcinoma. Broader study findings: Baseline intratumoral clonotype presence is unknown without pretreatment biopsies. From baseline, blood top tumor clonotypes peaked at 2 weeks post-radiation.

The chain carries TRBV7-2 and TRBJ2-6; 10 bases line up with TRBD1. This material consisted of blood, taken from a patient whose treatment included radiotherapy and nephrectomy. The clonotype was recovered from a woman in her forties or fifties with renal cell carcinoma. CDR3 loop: CASSFGTGVSGANVLTF. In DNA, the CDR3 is TGTGCCAGCAGCTTTGGGACAGGGGTATCTGGGGCCAACGTCCTGACTTTC.